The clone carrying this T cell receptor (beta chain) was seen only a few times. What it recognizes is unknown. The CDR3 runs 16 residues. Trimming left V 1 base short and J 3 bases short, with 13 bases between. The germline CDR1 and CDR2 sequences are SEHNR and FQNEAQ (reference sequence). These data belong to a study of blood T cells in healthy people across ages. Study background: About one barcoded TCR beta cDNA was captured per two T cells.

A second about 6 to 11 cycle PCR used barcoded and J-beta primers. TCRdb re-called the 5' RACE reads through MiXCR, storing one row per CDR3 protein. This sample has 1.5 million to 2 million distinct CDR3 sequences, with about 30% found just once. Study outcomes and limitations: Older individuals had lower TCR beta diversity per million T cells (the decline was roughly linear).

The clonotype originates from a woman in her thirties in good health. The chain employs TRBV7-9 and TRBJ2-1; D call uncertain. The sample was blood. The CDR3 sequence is CASSLDKAPRYNEQFF. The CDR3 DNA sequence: TGTGCCAGCAGCTTAGACAAGGCCCCCCGCTACAATGAGCAGTTCTTC.